Following are 26 T cell receptor beta chains from one sample sequenced in a study of T cell responses to AZD1222 COVID-19 vaccine. The protocol was immunoSEQ multiplex PCR, while the TCRdb copy is restricted to in-frame clones and leaves out a portion. The data contain nearly 200,000 clones, approximately 93% of them singletons. Sequencing was performed on peripheral blood, taken 28 days after the second AZD1222 dose. The receptors come from an adult who received the AZD1222 COVID-19 vaccine.

The gene calls are TRBV5-4 and TRBJ2-3; 9 bases fit TRBD2. The germline V gene has CDR1 SGHNT and CDR2 YYREEE (reference sequence). This CDR3 contains 17 residues. Trimming cost V 1 base and J 3 bases; bases outside gene matches: 9. The CDR3, as DNA: TGTGCCAGCAGCTTGTCTAGCGGGGCTCCCCGTACAGATACGCAGTATTTT. Amino acid sequence: CASSLSSGAPRTDTQYF. The whole variable domain, remainder taken from reference TRBV5-4 and TRBJ2-3, is ETGVTQSPTHLIKTRGQQVTLRCSSQSGHNTVSWYQQALGQGPQFIFQYYREEENGRGNFPPRFSGLQFPNYSSELNVNALELDDSALYLCASSLSSGAPRTDTQYFGPGTRLTVL.

This clone was observed once. The rearrangement joins TRBV19 to TRBJ2-3, with 13 bases matching TRBD2. Germline V gene sequence: CDR1 LNHDA, CDR2 SQIVND (reference sequence). With V trimmed by 4 bases and J by 4 bases, 8 bases remained unmatched. The CDR3 is 17 residues long. This chain's CDR3 is CASSRLAGGSEADTQYF. The CDR3 coding sequence is TGTGCCAGTAGTAGACTAGCGGGGGGCTCCGAGGCAGATACGCAGTATTTT.

The count of this clone is one. The chain is built from TRBV6-1 and TRBJ2-7, with D perhaps matching TRBD2 (5 bases). Germline V gives CDR1 MNHNS, CDR2 SASEGT. Trimming took off 1 base at V and 8 bases at J, with 9 bases between the two ends. The CDR3 sequence is 12 residues long. The CDR3 region is CASSEVGVQQYF. DNA for the CDR3: TGTGCCAGCAGTGAAGTCGGGGTTCAGCAGTACTTC.

This rearrangement joins TRBV5-1 to TRBJ1-1; perhaps TRBD1 as D (5 bases). From germline, CDR1 is SGHRS and CDR2 YFSETQ. Trimming left V 1 base short and J 1 base short, with 8 bases between. The CDR3 contains 14 residues. CDR3 sequence reads: CASSLNRQNTEAFF. Here the CDR3 DNA reads TGCGCCAGCAGCTTGAACAGGCAGAACACTGAAGCTTTCTTT.

V usage is TRBV29-1 and J usage is TRBJ1-4; D is ambiguous. V was pared by 5 bases and J by 13 bases, with 17 bases between. CDR3 length: 12 amino acids. The germline V gene encodes CDR1 SQVTM and CDR2 ANQGSEA. CDR3 residues: CSVPKLASRLFF. The DNA for the CDR3 is TGCAGCGTTCCCAAATTAGCAAGTCGACTGTTTTTT.

V is TRBV5-6 and J is TRBJ1-1; D is uncertain. This CDR3 spans 17 amino acids. V was trimmed by 4 bases and J by 4 bases, leaving 23 bases between them. Germline assignment: CDR1 SGHDT and CDR2 YYEEEE. CDR3 sequence: CASSPPPGGGRATEAFF. CDR3 coding DNA: TGTGCCAGCAGCCCCCCGCCGGGCGGAGGGCGGGCCACTGAAGCTTTCTTT.

This chain joins TRBV9 and TRBJ2-2; D remains ambiguous. This CDR3 is built from 11 residues. Trimming took off 1 base at V and 5 bases at J, with 0 bases between the two ends. Germline CDR1 SGDLS, CDR2 YYNGEE. The CDR3 reads CASSVTGELFF. The DNA of the CDR3 is TGTGCCAGCAGCGTAACCGGGGAGCTGTTTTTT.

The chain links TRBV6-5 to TRBJ1-2, with TRBD1 identical over 9 bases. This CDR3 comprises 13 residues. V lost 10 bases to trimming and J lost 2 bases; unmatched junction nucleotides: 5. Germline CDR1 and CDR2: MNHEY and SVGAGI. The CDR3 region has the DNA TGTGCCATCGAAGACAGGGGGAACTATGGCTACACCTTC. Its translation is CAIEDRGNYGYTF.

The chain carries TRBV4-3 and TRBJ1-1; 9 nucleotides align to TRBD1. CDR1 is LGHNA, CDR2 YSLEER, per germline. V lost 0 bases to trimming and J lost 9 bases; unmatched junction nucleotides: 8. The CDR3 sequence is 15 residues long. The CDR3 DNA reads TGCGCCAGCAGCCAAGATGGGACAGGGTACTTCAAAGCTTTCTTT. Translation: CASSQDGTGYFKAFF.

V is TRBV7-2 and J is TRBJ2-5; 11 bases fit TRBD1. Per the germline V gene, CDR1 is SGHTA and CDR2 is FQGNSA. This CDR3 comprises 14 residues. Unmatched junction bases numbered 1, after V lost 3 bases and J lost 4 bases. In nucleotides, the CDR3 is TGTGCCAGCAGCTTGGACAGGGGGCTAGAGACCCAGTACTTC. Amino acid sequence: CASSLDRGLETQYF.

In DNA, the CDR3 is TGTGCCACCGGGGCGACCGAAGCTTTCTTT. Translation gives CATGATEAFF. The chain employs TRBV24-1 and TRBJ1-1; the D gene is possibly TRBD1 (5 bases). CDR1 and CDR2 from the germline V gene are KGHDR and SFDVKD. This CDR3 region has 10 residues. Trimming left V 9 bases short and J 8 bases short, with 9 bases between.

The V gene is TRBV5-6, the J gene TRBJ1-1, with D tentatively TRBD1 (5 bases). From germline, CDR1 is SGHDT and CDR2 YYEEEE. V was clipped by 4 bases and J by 1 base, with 14 bases between them. This CDR3 spans 15 amino acids. CDR3 loop: CASSLRTIRNTEAFF. CDR3 in DNA: TGTGCCAGCAGCCTCAGGACAATTAGGAACACTGAAGCTTTCTTT. Drawing the rest from reference TRBV5-6 and TRBJ1-1, the complete variable domain is DAGVTQSPTHLIKTRGQQVTLRCSPKSGHDTVSWYQQALGQGPQFIFQYYEEEERQRGNFPDRFSGHQFPNYSSELNVNALLLGDSALYLCASSLRTIRNTEAFFGQGTRLTVV.

The count of this clone is one. V usage is TRBV25-1 and J usage is TRBJ2-3; D not resolved. Between the trimmed V and J ends, which lost 2 bases and 6 bases, there was a span of 9 bases. Germline values: CDR1 MGHDK, CDR2 SYGVNS. This CDR3 comprises 13 residues. The CDR3 is CASSELVPDTQYF. The CDR3 nucleotides read TGTGCCAGCAGTGAACTAGTCCCGGATACGCAGTATTTT.

This clone was counted once. The CDR3 here is CASSLSSVSNEQFF. The CDR3 region has the DNA TGTGCCAGCAGCTTGTCTAGCGTTTCCAATGAGCAGTTCTTC. This chain uses TRBV7-2 with TRBJ2-1; weak D call: TRBD2 (6 bases). CDR1 SGHTA and CDR2 FQGNSA come from the germline V gene. This CDR3 has 14 amino acids. Trimming removed 3 bases at V and 6 bases at J, with 12 bases between.

This chain links TRBV28 with TRBJ1-2; 7 positions agree with TRBD1. V trimming: 7 bases; J trimming: 0 bases; junction bases outside the gene matches: 8. The CDR3 is 15 residues long. Germline lookup yields CDR1 MDHEN and CDR2 SYDVKM. CDR3 nucleotide sequence: TGTGCCAGCACCCCCAGGGGGGGAGCTAACTATGGCTACACCTTC. Amino acid sequence: CASTPRGGANYGYTF.

The V gene is TRBV24-1, the J gene TRBJ1-2, with 7 bases identical to TRBD1. This CDR3 region has 16 residues. V shed 4 bases, J shed 4 bases, and the junction held 11 bases outside the gene matches. Germline values: CDR1 KGHDR, CDR2 SFDVKD. The CDR3, as DNA: TGTGCCACCAGTGAGGGCGGACAGGCACAGGGCTATGGCTACACCTTC. Protein: CATSEGGQAQGYGYTF.

The J gene is TRBJ1-1, the V gene TRBV3-1 (or the pseudogene TRBV3-2); D call uncertain. The CDR3 spans 12 residues. Germline values: CDR1 LGHDT, CDR2 YNNKEL (reference sequence). Trimming removed 4 bases at V and 6 bases at J, with 9 bases between. Here the CDR3 reads CASSRVSAEAFF. In DNA, the CDR3 is TGTGCCAGCAGCCGTGTGTCGGCTGAAGCTTTCTTT.

The V call is TRBV28, the J call TRBJ1-2, with 7 bases lining up with TRBD1. In germline, CDR1 is MDHEN, CDR2 SYDVKM. J was trimmed by 8 bases and V by 4 bases; bases with no gene match: 7. This CDR3 is built from 13 residues. The DNA of the CDR3 is TGTGCCAGCAGTTCACTGTCAGGGGGAGGCTACACCTTC. Protein: CASSSLSGGGYTF.

The chain joins TRBV18 to TRBJ2-7; 9 positions agree with TRBD1. V was pared by 4 bases and J by 0 bases, with 10 bases of the junction left unmatched. This CDR3 comprises 17 residues. Germline values: CDR1 KGHSH, CDR2 LQKENI. CDR3 in amino acids: CASSRGQGTGSSYEQYF. CDR3 in DNA: TGTGCCAGCTCACGGGGTCAAGGGACAGGGAGCTCCTACGAGCAGTACTTC. Drawing the rest from reference TRBV18 and TRBJ2-7, the complete variable domain is NAGVMQNPRHLVRRRGQEARLRCSPMKGHSHVYWYRQLPEEGLKFMVYLQKENIIDESGMPKERFSAEFPKEGPSILRIQQVVRGDSAAYFCASSRGQGTGSSYEQYFGPGTRLTVT.

The chain recombines TRBV11-2 with TRBJ1-1; 7 bases are a match to TRBD1. J gave up 1 base and V 7 bases, and 3 bases lay outside the gene matches. The CDR3 is 13 amino acids. From germline, CDR1 is SGHAT and CDR2 FQNNGV. CDR3 coding DNA: TGTGCCAGCAACCGACAGGGGAACACTGAAGCTTTCTTT. Translation gives CASNRQGNTEAFF.

This clone was found a few times. The chain carries TRBV11-1 and TRBJ2-7; 8 bases are shared with TRBD1. V trimming: 5 bases; J trimming: 2 bases; junction bases outside the gene matches: 8. In germline, CDR1 is SGHAT, CDR2 FQDESV (reference sequence). The CDR3 loop spans 15 amino acids. The CDR3 DNA follows: TGTGCCAGCAGCCCAGGGACAGGACCGACCTACGAGCAGTACTTC. Its translation is CASSPGTGPTYEQYF.

The chain employs TRBV7-9 and TRBJ1-1; D gene uncertain. V lost 8 bases to trimming and J lost 2 bases, with 9 bases between them. Germline V lookup: CDR1 SEHNR, CDR2 FQNEAQ (reference sequence). The CDR3 is 12 residues long. DNA of the CDR3: TGTGCCAGCCATACCCAAAACACTGAAGCTTTCTTT. Translation gives CASHTQNTEAFF. Combining the CDR3 with reference TRBV7-9 and TRBJ1-1 gives the whole variable domain DTGVSQNPRHKITKRGQNVTFRCDPISEHNRLYWYRQTLGQGPEFLTYFQNEAQLEKSRLLSDRFSAERPKGSFSTLEIQRTEQGDSAMYLCASHTQNTEAFFGQGTRLTVV.

This chain connects TRBV27 to TRBJ1-5; no reliable D call. V lost 4 bases to trimming and J lost 6 bases, with 10 bases between them. This CDR3 has 13 residues. Per the germline V gene, CDR1 is MNHEY and CDR2 is SMNVEV (reference sequence). CDR3 protein: CASSSPGVQPQHF. DNA for the CDR3: TGTGCCAGCAGTTCACCTGGGGTTCAGCCCCAGCATTTT.

The rearrangement links TRBV9 to TRBJ2-1; TRBD2 aligns across 10 bases. CDR1 and CDR2 from the germline V gene are SGDLS and YYNGEE. The ends lost 0 bases at V and 3 bases at J; junction bases unmatched: 12. This CDR3 comprises 19 residues. In DNA form, the CDR3 reads TGTGCCAGCAGCGTAGAGGCTAGCGGGAGACTAACCATCTACAATGAGCAGTTCTTC. Protein: CASSVEASGRLTIYNEQFF.

This chain joins TRBV10-3 and TRBJ1-5, with D possibly TRBD1 on 6 matching bases. The CDR3 has 13 amino acids. The germline V gene has CDR1 ENHRY and CDR2 SYGVKD. Between the trimmed V and J ends, which lost 9 bases and 4 bases, there was a span of 13 bases. The CDR3 sequence: CAIQTGLNQPQHF. CDR3 nucleotide sequence: TGTGCCATTCAGACAGGACTGAATCAGCCCCAGCATTTT.

The rearrangement links TRBV9 to TRBJ1-1; D unclear. This CDR3 is built from 15 residues. Germline V gene lookup returns CDR1 SGDLS and CDR2 YYNGEE. V was clipped by 0 bases and J by 0 bases, with 9 bases between them. CDR3 region: CASSVETSMNTEAFF. The CDR3 DNA follows: TGTGCCAGCAGCGTAGAAACATCCATGAACACTGAAGCTTTCTTT.